The 4 T cell receptor beta chains below were found in one sample sequenced in a study of lymphopenia after photon versus proton radiotherapy. Libraries were prepared by immunoSEQ multiplex PCR; TCRdb keeps only in-frame clonotypes and omits some of them. The sample has approximately 62,000 clones, approximately 84% seen once. Sequences were derived from peripheral blood, sampled from a patient treated with proton-based radiotherapy. The receptor set was obtained from a man in his 60s with pancreatic cancer.

This chain uses TRBV29-1 with TRBJ2-7; 8 nucleotides align to TRBD1. From germline, CDR1 is SQVTM and CDR2 ANQGSEA. There are 14 residues in the CDR3. The V segment lost 3 bases and the J segment 3 bases; nucleotides outside the gene matches: 7. The CDR3, as DNA: TGCAGCGTTGAGGGGTTGGGACAGGACTACGAGCAGTACTTC. Encoded protein: CSVEGLGQDYEQYF.

By sample fraction, this clone is medium-sized. The rearrangement joins TRBV9 to TRBJ1-3, with D hard to call. The CDR3 sequence is 15 residues long. Germline assignment: CDR1 SGDLS and CDR2 YYNGEE. Trimming removed 0 bases at V and 7 bases at J, with 14 bases between. CDR3 DNA: TGTGCCAGCAGCGTAGGAGGTGTAGGGTCGAACACCATATATTTT. It is translated as CASSVGGVGSNTIYF.

In its sample, this clone was seen once. J is TRBJ2-7 and V is TRBV28, with D hard to call. Per the germline V gene, CDR1 is MDHEN and CDR2 is SYDVKM. Trimming took off 6 bases at V and 5 bases at J, with 8 bases between the two ends. The CDR3 spans 11 residues. CDR3: CASSPRNEQYF. Here the CDR3 DNA reads TGTGCCAGCAGCCCGAGGAACGAGCAGTACTTC.

The rearrangement uses TRBV4-2 and TRBJ1-2, with 11 bases lining up with TRBD1. Trimming at V came to 3 bases and at J to 0 bases, leaving 3 bases not matched to a gene. The CDR3 length is 16 residues. The germline CDR1 and CDR2 sequences are LGHNA and YNFKEQ. For the CDR3, the DNA is TGTGCCAGCAGCCAGGACAGGGGGCAAGCTAACTATGGCTACACCTTC. Translation: CASSQDRGQANYGYTF.